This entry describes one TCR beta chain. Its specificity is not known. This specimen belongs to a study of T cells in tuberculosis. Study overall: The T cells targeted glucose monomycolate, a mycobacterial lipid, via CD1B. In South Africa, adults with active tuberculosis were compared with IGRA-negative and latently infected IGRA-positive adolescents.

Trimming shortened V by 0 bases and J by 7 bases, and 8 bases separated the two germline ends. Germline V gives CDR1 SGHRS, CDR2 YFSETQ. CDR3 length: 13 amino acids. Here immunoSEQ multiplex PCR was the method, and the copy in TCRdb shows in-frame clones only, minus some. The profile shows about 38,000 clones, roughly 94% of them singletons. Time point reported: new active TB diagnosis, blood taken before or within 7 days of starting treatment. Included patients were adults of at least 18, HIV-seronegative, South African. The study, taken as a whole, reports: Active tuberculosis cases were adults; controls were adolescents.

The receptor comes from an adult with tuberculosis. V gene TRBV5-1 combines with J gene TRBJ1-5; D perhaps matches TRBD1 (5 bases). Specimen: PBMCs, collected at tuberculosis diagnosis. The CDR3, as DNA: TGCGCCAGCAGCTTGGCCCAGGGACAGCCCCAGCATTTT. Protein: CASSLAQGQPQHF.